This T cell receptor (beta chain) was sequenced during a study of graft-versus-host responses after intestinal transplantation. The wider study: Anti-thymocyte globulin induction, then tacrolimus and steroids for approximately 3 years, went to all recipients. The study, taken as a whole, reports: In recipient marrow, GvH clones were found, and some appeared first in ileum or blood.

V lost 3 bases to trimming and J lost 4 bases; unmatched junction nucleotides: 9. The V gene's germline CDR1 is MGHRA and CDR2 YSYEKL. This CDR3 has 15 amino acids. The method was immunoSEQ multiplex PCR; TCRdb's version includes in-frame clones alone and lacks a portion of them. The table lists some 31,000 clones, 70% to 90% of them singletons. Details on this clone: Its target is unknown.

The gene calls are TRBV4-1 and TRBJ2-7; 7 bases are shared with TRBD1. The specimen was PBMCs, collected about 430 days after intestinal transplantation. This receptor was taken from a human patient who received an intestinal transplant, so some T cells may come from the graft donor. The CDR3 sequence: CASSHPTGEPYEQYF. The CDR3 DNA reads TGCGCCAGCAGCCATCCCACAGGGGAACCTTACGAGCAGTACTTC.